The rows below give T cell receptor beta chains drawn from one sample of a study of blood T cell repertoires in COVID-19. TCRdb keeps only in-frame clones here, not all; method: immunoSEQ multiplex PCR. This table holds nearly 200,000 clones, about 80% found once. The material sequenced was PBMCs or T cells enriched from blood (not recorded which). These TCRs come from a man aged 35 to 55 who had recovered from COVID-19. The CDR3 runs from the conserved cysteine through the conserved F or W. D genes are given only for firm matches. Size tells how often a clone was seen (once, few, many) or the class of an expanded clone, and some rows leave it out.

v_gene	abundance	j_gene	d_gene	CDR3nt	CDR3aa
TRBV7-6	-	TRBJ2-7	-	TGTGCCAGCAGCCAGAACGGGGGCGAGCAGTACTTC	CASSQNGGEQYF
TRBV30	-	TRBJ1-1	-	TGTGCCTGGAGTGTACTGGGAACCGGGGACACTGAAGCTTTCTTT	CAWSVLGTGDTEAFF
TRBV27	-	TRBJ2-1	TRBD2	TGTGCCAGCAGTCAACGGACTAGCGGCAGTGAGCAGTTCTTC	CASSQRTSGSEQFF
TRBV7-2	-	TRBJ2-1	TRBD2	TGTGCCAGCAGCTCTTGGACTAGCGGGGGGGCAAATGAGCAGTTCTTC	CASSSWTSGGANEQFF
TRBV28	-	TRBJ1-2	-	TGTGCCAGCAGTTTGCCACTTCCAGGGGAAGAAGGCTACACCTTC	CASSLPLPGEEGYTF
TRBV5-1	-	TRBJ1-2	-	TGCGCCAGCAGCTTGGGCCCGGACACCTACTATGGCTACACCTTC	CASSLGPDTYYGYTF
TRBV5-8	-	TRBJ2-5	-	TGTGCCAGCAGTTACGGGCAAGAGACCCAGTACTTC	CASSYGQETQYF
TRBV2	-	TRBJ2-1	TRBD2	TGTGCCAGCAGACAGACTAGCGGGGGGGACAATGAGCAGTTCTTC	CASRQTSGGDNEQFF
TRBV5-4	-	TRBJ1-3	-	TGTGCCAGCAGCCCAGACCCCCGGAGCTCTGGAAACACCATATATTTT	CASSPDPRSSGNTIYF
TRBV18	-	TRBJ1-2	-	TGTGCCAGCTCACCGGACAATAACTATGGCTACACCTTC	CASSPDNNYGYTF
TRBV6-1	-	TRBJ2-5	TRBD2	TGTGCCAGCAGTGTGGAACTAGCGGGGGTAAGGGAGACCCAGTACTTC	CASSVELAGVRETQYF
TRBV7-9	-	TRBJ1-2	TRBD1	TGTGCCAGCAGCTTAGCGGGACAGGGGAAGAACGGCTACACCTTC	CASSLAGQGKNGYTF
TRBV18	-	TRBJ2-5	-	TGTGCCAGCTCACCGGATATTCGACGGCGGATAGAGACCCAGTACTTC	CASSPDIRRRIETQYF
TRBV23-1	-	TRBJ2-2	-	TGCGCCAGCACTCAAGAACCGACCAGGCACACCGGGGAGCTGTTTTTT	CASTQEPTRHTGELFF
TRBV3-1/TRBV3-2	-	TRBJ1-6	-	TGTGCCAGCAGCCAAGCGGCGGGCCCCCTCCACTTT	CASSQAAGPLHF
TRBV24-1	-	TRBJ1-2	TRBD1	TGTGCCACCAGTGATGGACAGGAAACTTACTATGGCTACACCTTC	CATSDGQETYYGYTF
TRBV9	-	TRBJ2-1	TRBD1	TGTGCCAGCGGGGTAGACAGGGCCGAGCAGTTCTTC	CASGVDRAEQFF
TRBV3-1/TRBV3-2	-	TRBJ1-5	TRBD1	TGTGCCAGCAGCCCCGGGACAGCGAGCAATCAGCCCCAGCATTTT	CASSPGTASNQPQHF
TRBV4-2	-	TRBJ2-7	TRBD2	TGTGCCAGCAGCCGTCGGGGGGGCGGGGCGTTTTACGAGCAGTACTTC	CASSRRGGGAFYEQYF
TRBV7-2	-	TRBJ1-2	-	TGTGCCAGCAGCTTGAGCCAATATGGCTACACCTTC	CASSLSQYGYTF
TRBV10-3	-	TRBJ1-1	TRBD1	TGTGCCATCAGTGACCCTTCACAGGGGGCCACGGCTTTCTTT	CAISDPSQGATAFF
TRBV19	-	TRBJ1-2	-	TGTGCCAGTAGTATAGGTCGCGGGGCAGGGAAAAGGGATGGCTACACCTTC	CASSIGRGAGKRDGYTF
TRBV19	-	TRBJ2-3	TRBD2	TGTGCCAGTAGTATCAGTAGCGGGGGGTACCAGGATACGCAGTATTTT	CASSISSGGYQDTQYF
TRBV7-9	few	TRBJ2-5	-	TGTGCCAGCAGCGCACAGGGTAGAGGCCAGTACTTC	CASSAQGRGQYF
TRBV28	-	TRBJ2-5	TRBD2	TGTGCCAGCAGTTTATGGACGGCGGGGGGGCTGACCCAGTACTTC	CASSLWTAGGLTQYF
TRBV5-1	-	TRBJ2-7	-	TGCGCCAGCAGCTTGGCCCTTACAGGGGACTCAAGCGAGCAGTACTTC	CASSLALTGDSSEQYF
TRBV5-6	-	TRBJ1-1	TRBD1	TGTGCCAGCAGCTTAGTGGACAGGGGTTTCGAGTCGGCTTTCTTT	CASSLVDRGFESAFF
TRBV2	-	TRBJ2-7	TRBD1	TGTGCCAGCAGTGAACCCTGGACAGGTTCGACAACCTACGAGCAGTACTTC	CASSEPWTGSTTYEQYF
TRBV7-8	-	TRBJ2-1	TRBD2	TGTGCCAGCAGCTTAGATCGGGATAGCGGGGGGTACAGTGAGCAGTTCTTC	CASSLDRDSGGYSEQFF
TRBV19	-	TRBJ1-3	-	TGTGCCAGTAGTGGCAGGGGATACTCTGGAAACACCATATATTTT	CASSGRGYSGNTIYF
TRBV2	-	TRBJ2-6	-	TGTGCCAGCAGTGCTGCGGGATGGTCCTCTGGGGCCAACGTCCTGACTTTC	CASSAAGWSSGANVLTF
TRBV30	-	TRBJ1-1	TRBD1	TGTGCCTGGGTGACAGGGGTGACTGAAGCTTTCTTT	CAWVTGVTEAFF
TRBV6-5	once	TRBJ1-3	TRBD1	TGTGCCAGCAGCCGTGGACAGGCCGCTGGAAACACCATATATTTT	CASSRGQAAGNTIYF
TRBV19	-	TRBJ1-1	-	TGTGCCAGTAGTGATCGTGGGGCCGGACAGACTGAAGCTTTCTTT	CASSDRGAGQTEAFF
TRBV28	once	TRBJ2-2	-	TGTGCCACCCACAGTTGGAAGTACCACCCCACCGGGGAGCTGTTTTTT	CATHSWKYHPTGELFF
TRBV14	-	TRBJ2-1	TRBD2	TGTGCCAGCAGCCAAGGATTCTGGGCGGGGGATGAGCAGTTCTTC	CASSQGFWAGDEQFF
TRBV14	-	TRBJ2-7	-	TGTGCCAGCAGCACAGATTGGGGGGGGCCTCCCTACGAGCAGTACTTC	CASSTDWGGPPYEQYF
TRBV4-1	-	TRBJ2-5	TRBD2	TGCGCCAGCAGCCAACTTCCGGCAAGACTAGCGCGCCAAGAGACCCAGTACTTC	CASSQLPARLARQETQYF
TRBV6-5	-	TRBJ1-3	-	TGTGCCAGCAGAATTGAAGGGGGCTCTGGAAACACCATATATTTT	CASRIEGGSGNTIYF
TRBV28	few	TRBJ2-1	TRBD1	TGTGCCAGCAGTTTTTTTGGGACAGGGGTAAGGAATGAGCAGTTCTTC	CASSFFGTGVRNEQFF
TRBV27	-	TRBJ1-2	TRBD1	TGTGCCAGCAGAAAGACAGGGGGAGACTATGGCTACACCTTC	CASRKTGGDYGYTF
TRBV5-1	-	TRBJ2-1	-	TGCGCCAGCAGCTCTCCCTTAAGGGACTTTTACTACAATGAGCAGTTCTTC	CASSSPLRDFYYNEQFF
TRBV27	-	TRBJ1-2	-	TGTGCCAGCAGTTCCGGGGGGACGCGATTGGGCTACACCTTC	CASSSGGTRLGYTF
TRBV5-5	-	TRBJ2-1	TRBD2	TGTGCCAGCAGCTTGGGGCTAGCGGGGACCCACAATGAGCAGTTCTTC	CASSLGLAGTHNEQFF
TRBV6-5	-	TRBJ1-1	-	TGTGCCAGTAGTCGGGTCAGAAACACTGAAGCTTTCTTT	CASSRVRNTEAFF
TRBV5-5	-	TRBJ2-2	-	TGTGCCAGCACCTTATCGTCAGGGTTCGGCGGGGAGCTGTTTTTT	CASTLSSGFGGELFF
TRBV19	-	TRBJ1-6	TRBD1	TGTGCCAGTAGCTTAGGACAGGCGGAATTCTTTAATTCACCCCTCCACTTT	CASSLGQAEFFNSPLHF
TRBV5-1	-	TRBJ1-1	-	TGCGCCAGCAGCTCACGGCGGGTAGGCACTGAAGCTTTCTTT	CASSSRRVGTEAFF